The 16 T cell receptor beta chains given below trace back to one sample, sequenced in a study of T cells in localized non-small cell lung cancer (dated by TCRdb to 2020 to 2022). The library came from the immunoSEQ multiplex PCR assay. This is the immuneACCESS table as TCRdb keeps it, with only in-frame sequences that have V and J called. A part of the clones is gone; compared with another copy, unresolved V genes explain less than half, and the rest is unexplained. The sample profile shows fewer than 40,000 clones; about nine tenths of them were found once. Less than 20% of the sample lies in the top ten. The sample consisted of peripheral blood mononuclear cells, taken before any cancer treatment. The source is a man between 40 and 70 years old with stage III lung adenocarcinoma.

The chain couples TRBV6-5 to TRBJ1-4; 7 nucleotides agree with TRBD1. CDR3 length: 15 residues. The germline CDR1 and CDR2 sequences are MNHEY and SVGAGI. The junction had 11 bases not matched to a gene; V was cut back by 5 bases and J by 8 bases. Here the CDR3 DNA reads TGTGCCAGCAGTATCCTCGATAGGGGGCGGGAAAAACTGTTTTTT. It encodes CASSILDRGREKLFF.

This clone was recorded a few times. The chain has TRBV6-5 and TRBJ2-1; D is undetermined. V lost 2 bases and J lost 0, with 11 bases in between. This CDR3 is 16 amino acids long. Germline V lookup: CDR1 MNHEY, CDR2 SVGAGI. CDR3 loop: CASSYGQTLSYNEQFF. CDR3 nucleotide sequence: TGTGCCAGCAGTTACGGGCAGACCCTCTCCTACAATGAGCAGTTCTTC.

J is TRBJ2-1 and V is TRBV14; the match to TRBD1 covers 9 bases. The CDR3 runs to 15 residues. CDR1 SGHDN and CDR2 FVKESK come from the germline V gene. The trim removed 4 bases at V and 4 bases at J, leaving 5 bases unmatched. The CDR3 spells CASSLPGTGYNEQFF. CDR3 nucleotides: TGTGCCAGCAGCCTCCCCGGGACAGGGTACAATGAGCAGTTCTTC.

The chain is built from TRBV5-1 and TRBJ1-1; D not certain. Germline V gene lookup returns CDR1 SGHRS and CDR2 YFSETQ. V was clipped by 5 bases and J by 4 bases, with 12 bases between them. CDR3 size: 13 residues. CDR3 nucleotides: TGCGCCAGCAGTTACTCCCCTAGCACTGAAGCTTTCTTT. This sequence encodes CASSYSPSTEAFF.

CDR3: CASRLKVNIQYF. The CDR3 DNA is TGTGCAAGTCGCTTAAAGGTTAACATTCAGTACTTC. The gene calls are TRBV12-2 and TRBJ2-4. TRBV12-2 is a pseudogene locus. This CDR3 is 12 amino acids long.

V gene TRBV5-5 combines with J gene TRBJ1-2, with D unresolved. V was pared by 1 base and J by 5 bases, with 12 bases between. Germline V gene sequence: CDR1 SGHKS, CDR2 YYEKEE (reference sequence). This CDR3 comprises 14 residues. The CDR3 spells CASSLYQPGYGYTF. CDR3 nucleotide sequence: TGTGCCAGCAGCTTGTATCAGCCCGGATATGGCTACACCTTC.

The gene calls are TRBV28 and TRBJ1-6; D is perhaps TRBD1 (6 bases). V shed 2 bases and J shed 6 bases, with 14 bases lying between them. The CDR3 extends over 16 amino acids. Germline CDR1 MDHEN, CDR2 SYDVKM. The chain's CDR3 is CASSLRHDRPNSPLHF. CDR3 nucleotide sequence: TGTGCCAGCAGTTTAAGACATGACAGGCCTAATTCACCCCTCCACTTT.

This chain uses TRBV19 with TRBJ2-7; 9 bases align to TRBD1. The CDR3 totals 15 residues. Germline-derived CDR1 and CDR2 are LNHDA and SQIVND (reference sequence). J was trimmed by 4 bases and V by 3 bases; bases with no gene match: 7. The CDR3 sequence: CASSMLGTGTYEQYF. The CDR3 nucleotides are TGTGCCAGTAGTATGCTTGGGACAGGGACGTACGAGCAGTACTTC.

The chain uses TRBV27 and TRBJ1-2; D perhaps matches TRBD1 (6 bases). This CDR3 contains 15 residues. With 5 bases removed from V and 5 bases from J, the gap between germline ends came to 18 bases. Per the germline V gene, CDR1 is MNHEY and CDR2 is SMNVEV (reference sequence). CDR3 in amino acids: CASSQLSGARYGYTF. The CDR3 bases are TGTGCCAGCAGTCAACTATCGGGGGCTAGATATGGCTACACCTTC.

V and J are TRBV19 and TRBJ2-7; maybe TRBD1 (6 bases). V was cut by 4 bases and J by 1 base, with 11 bases left in between. CDR3 length: 14 amino acids. Germline CDR1 is LNHDA and CDR2 is SQIVND (reference sequence). The CDR3 sequence: CASSTLQGSYEQYF. CDR3 sequence (DNA): TGTGCCAGTAGTACCTTACAGGGTTCCTACGAGCAGTACTTC.

This rearrangement joins TRBV29-1 to TRBJ2-1; TRBD2 matches at 9 bases. Per germline, CDR1 SQVTM and CDR2 ANQGSEA. The ends lost 4 bases at V and 3 bases at J; junction bases unmatched: 4. The CDR3 spans 14 residues. CDR3 protein: CSVGLAGHYNEQFF. For the CDR3, the DNA is TGCAGCGTTGGGCTAGCGGGGCACTACAATGAGCAGTTCTTC.

The chain links TRBV5-4 to TRBJ2-7; D might be TRBD1 (7 bases). The germline gives CDR1 SGHNT, CDR2 YYREEE (reference sequence). The ends were cut back, 0 bases at V and 4 bases at J, with 17 bases in the middle. The CDR3 is 16 residues long. The CDR3 DNA reads TGTGCCAGCAGCTTGGCCCCGGCAGGGGGGTGGTACGAGCAGTACTTC. Translation gives CASSLAPAGGWYEQYF. Looking up the rest from reference TRBV5-4 and TRBJ2-7 gives the full variable domain: ETGVTQSPTHLIKTRGQQVTLRCSSQSGHNTVSWYQQALGQGPQFIFQYYREEENGRGNFPPRFSGLQFPNYSSELNVNALELDDSALYLCASSLAPAGGWYEQYFGPGTRLTVT.

The chain has TRBV14 and TRBJ2-3, with no clear D. CDR3 size: 14 residues. The germline V gene has CDR1 SGHDN and CDR2 FVKESK. Deletions cut 1 base from V and 8 bases from J, with 13 bases between. CDR3 DNA sequence: TGTGCCAGCAGCCAAGTTGATCGGATGGGTACGCAGTATTTT. Residues: CASSQVDRMGTQYF. Combining the CDR3 with reference TRBV14 and TRBJ2-3 gives the whole variable domain EAGVTQFPSHSVIEKGQTVTLRCDPISGHDNLYWYRRVMGKEIKFLLHFVKESKQDESGMPNNRFLAERTGGTYSTLKVQPAELEDSGVYFCASSQVDRMGTQYFGPGTRLTVL.

The chain employs TRBV6-1 and TRBJ2-7; TRBD1 matches 8 bases. From germline, CDR1 is MNHNS and CDR2 SASEGT. The J segment lost 3 bases and the V segment lost 8 bases, leaving 12 bases of the junction unmatched. This CDR3 is 15 amino acids long. The CDR3: CASSLWDRSGYEQYF. The CDR3 nucleotides read TGTGCCAGCTCCCTATGGGACAGGAGCGGCTACGAGCAGTACTTC.

This clone has a single count. The rearrangement uses TRBV27 and TRBJ1-2; 7 positions agree with TRBD1. Germline values: CDR1 MNHEY, CDR2 SMNVEV (reference sequence). Trimming cost V 5 bases and J 5 bases; bases outside gene matches: 11. This CDR3 spans 15 amino acids. As DNA, the CDR3 is TGTGCCAGCAGTCCTCGACAGGGCCTTGAGTATGGCTACACCTTC. Translated: CASSPRQGLEYGYTF.

CDR3 nucleotides: TGTGCCAGCAGCGCAGGGGGTTGGAATGAAGCTTTCTTT. Translation: CASSAGGWNEAFF. The chain carries TRBV6-5 and TRBJ1-1; 7 positions match TRBD1. J was trimmed by 7 bases and V by 6 bases; bases with no gene match: 8. The germline V gene encodes CDR1 MNHEY and CDR2 SVGAGI. The CDR3 length is 13 residues.